This T cell receptor (beta chain) was recovered during a study of PD-1 blockade in mismatch repair-deficient tumors. About the research overall: Patients had over ten mismatch repair-deficient cancer types and were previously treated and progressing. Findings and limits, study-wide: After pembrolizumab, tumor-resident clones rose rapidly, then generally contracted before radiologic responses.

Trimming removed 4 bases from V and 12 bases from J; junction bases left unmatched: 21. In germline, CDR1 is SGDLS, CDR2 YYNGEE. The CDR3 extends over 18 amino acids. All patients were mismatch repair deficient, assessed by either PCR or immunohistochemistry. This clone was counted a single time. The antigen is not known. The data were produced by immunoSEQ multiplex PCR, yet TCRdb's version contains in-frame clones alone and is incomplete. The repertoire holds some 120,000 clones, with about 88% as singletons. This TCR derives from an adult with mismatch repair-deficient cancer. The sequences come from peripheral blood, collected 44 weeks after starting pembrolizumab. The chain uses TRBV9 and TRBJ2-1, with 11 bases identical to TRBD2. This CDR3 is CASSQKGLAESPLQGQFF. The CDR3, as DNA: TGTGCCAGCAGCCAGAAGGGACTAGCGGAGTCCCCGTTACAAGGGCAGTTCTTC.